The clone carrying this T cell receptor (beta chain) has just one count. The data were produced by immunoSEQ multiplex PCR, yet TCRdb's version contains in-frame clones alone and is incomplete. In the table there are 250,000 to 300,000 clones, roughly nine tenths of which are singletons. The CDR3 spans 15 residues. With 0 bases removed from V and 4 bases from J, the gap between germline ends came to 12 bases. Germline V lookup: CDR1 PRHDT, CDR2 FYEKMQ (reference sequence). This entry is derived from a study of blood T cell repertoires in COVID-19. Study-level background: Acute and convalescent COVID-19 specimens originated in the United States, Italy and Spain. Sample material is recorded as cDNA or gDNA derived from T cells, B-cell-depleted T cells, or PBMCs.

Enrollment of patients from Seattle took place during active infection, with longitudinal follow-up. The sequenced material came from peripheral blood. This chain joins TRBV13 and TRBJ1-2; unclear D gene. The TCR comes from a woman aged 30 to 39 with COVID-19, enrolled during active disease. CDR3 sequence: CASSLGSGIAYGYTF. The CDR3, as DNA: TGTGCCAGCAGCTTAGGGTCGGGGATCGCCTATGGCTACACCTTC.